This T cell receptor beta chain was sequenced for a study of blood T cell repertoires in COVID-19. In the authors' workflow: Estimates of nucleated cell counts were drawn from the amplification of reference gene primers. The protocol was immunoSEQ multiplex PCR, while the TCRdb copy is restricted to in-frame clones and leaves out a portion. V, J and clone size derive from that table, while D and trimming were established from the DNA sequence. The data contain 40,000 to 65,000 clones, 86% of them singletons. CDR1 and CDR2 (germline): SEHNR, FQNEAQ (reference sequence). The CDR3 consists of 15 residues. V was cut by 1 base and J by 0 bases, with 6 bases left in between.

Sample: peripheral blood. The origin of this receptor is a man aged 80 or over with acute or convalescent COVID-19. This chain joins TRBV7-9 and TRBJ1-4, with D hard to call. CDR3 sequence reads: CASSLGSATNEKLFF. For the CDR3, the DNA is TGTGCCAGCAGCTTAGGGTCAGCAACTAATGAAAAACTGTTTTTT.